These 3 T cell receptor beta chains were sequenced from one sample in a study of identical twins. TCRdb reanalysed the 5' RACE reads using MiXCR and keeps one entry per CDR3 protein. Among about 790,000 distinct CDR3 sequences listed, 15% to 20% were seen once. This same sample was also taken into another study, of T cells expressing NK-cell markers.

Sequencing was performed on PBMCs. These TCRs come from a woman aged 18-29 years in good health.

This clonotype was seen only a few times. The CDR3 reads CASVPRATDTQYF. The CDR3 DNA is TGTGCCAGCGTTCCCAGGGCCACAGATACGCAGTATTTT. The chain is built from TRBV6-2 or TRBV6-3 and TRBJ2-3, with D possibly being TRBD1 (5 bases). The CDR3 loop spans 13 amino acids. Trimming shortened V by 8 bases and J by 2 bases, and 11 bases separated the two germline ends. Germline-derived CDR1 and CDR2 are MNHEY and SVGEGT.

This sequence joins TRBV14 and TRBJ2-7; D gene unclear. V was clipped by 1 base and J by 8 bases, with 12 bases between them. From germline, CDR1 is SGHDN and CDR2 FVKESK. This CDR3 has 13 residues. CDR3 in amino acids: CASSQVSGTQQYF. The DNA of the CDR3 is TGTGCCAGCAGCCAAGTGTCCGGTACGCAGCAGTACTTC.

There are a few counts of this clonotype. V gene TRBV12-3 or TRBV12-4 combines with J gene TRBJ2-3, with D uncertain. V was pared by 5 bases and J by 6 bases, with 18 bases between. The CDR3 has 15 amino acids. The chain's CDR3 is CASSPAIKAADTQYF. The CDR3 bases are TGTGCCAGCAGTCCTGCGATAAAAGCTGCCGATACGCAGTATTTT.